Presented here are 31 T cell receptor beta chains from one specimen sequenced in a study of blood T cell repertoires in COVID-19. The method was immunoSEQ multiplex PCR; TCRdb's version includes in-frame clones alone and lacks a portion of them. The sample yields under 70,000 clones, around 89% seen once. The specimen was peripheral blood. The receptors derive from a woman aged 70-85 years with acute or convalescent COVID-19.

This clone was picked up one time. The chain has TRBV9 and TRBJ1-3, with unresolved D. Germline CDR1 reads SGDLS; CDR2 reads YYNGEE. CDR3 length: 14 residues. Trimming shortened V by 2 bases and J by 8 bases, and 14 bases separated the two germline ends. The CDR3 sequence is CASSVGGNQDTIYF. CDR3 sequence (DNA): TGTGCCAGCAGCGTGGGAGGGAATCAGGACACCATATATTTT.

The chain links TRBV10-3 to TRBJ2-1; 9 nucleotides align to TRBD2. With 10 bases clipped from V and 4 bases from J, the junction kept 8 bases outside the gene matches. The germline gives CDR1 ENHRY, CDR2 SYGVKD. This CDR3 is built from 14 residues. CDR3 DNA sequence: TGTGCCACGACCGCCAGCGGGGGGTACAATGAGCAGTTCTTC. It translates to CATTASGGYNEQFF.

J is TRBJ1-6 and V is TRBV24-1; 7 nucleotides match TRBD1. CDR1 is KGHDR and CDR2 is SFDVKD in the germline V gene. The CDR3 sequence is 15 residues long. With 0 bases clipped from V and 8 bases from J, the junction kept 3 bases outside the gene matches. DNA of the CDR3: TGTGCCACCAGTGATTTGGACAGGGTGGATTCACCCCTCCACTTT. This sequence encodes CATSDLDRVDSPLHF.

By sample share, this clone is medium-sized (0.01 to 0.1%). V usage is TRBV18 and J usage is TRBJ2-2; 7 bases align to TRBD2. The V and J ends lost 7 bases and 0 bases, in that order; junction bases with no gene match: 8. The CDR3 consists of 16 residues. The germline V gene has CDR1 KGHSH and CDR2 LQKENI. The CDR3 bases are TGTGCCAGCTTCCCGGCGGGGACTACGAACACCGGGGAGCTGTTTTTT. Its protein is CASFPAGTTNTGELFF.

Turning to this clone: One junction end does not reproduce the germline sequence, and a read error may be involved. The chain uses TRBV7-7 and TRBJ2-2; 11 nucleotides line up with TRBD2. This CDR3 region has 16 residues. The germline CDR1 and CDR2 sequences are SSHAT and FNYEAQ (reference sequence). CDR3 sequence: CASSFGTSGNTGELFF. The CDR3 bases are TGTGCTAGCAGCTTCGGGACTAGCGGCAACACCGGGGAGCTGTTTTTT.

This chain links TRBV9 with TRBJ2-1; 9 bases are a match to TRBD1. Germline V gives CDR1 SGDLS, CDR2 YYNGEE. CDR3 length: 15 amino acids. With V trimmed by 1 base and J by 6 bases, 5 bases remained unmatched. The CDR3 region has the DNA TGTGCCAGCAGCGTAAGGGACAGGGCCCCCAATGAGCAGTTCTTC. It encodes CASSVRDRAPNEQFF.

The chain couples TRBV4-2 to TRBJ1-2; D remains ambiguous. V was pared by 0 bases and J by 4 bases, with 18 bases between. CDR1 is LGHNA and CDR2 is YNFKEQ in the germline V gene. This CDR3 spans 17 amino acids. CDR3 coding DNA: TGTGCCAGCAGCCAAGATTCGGGAGACCGGAGCCTCTATGGCTACACCTTC. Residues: CASSQDSGDRSLYGYTF.

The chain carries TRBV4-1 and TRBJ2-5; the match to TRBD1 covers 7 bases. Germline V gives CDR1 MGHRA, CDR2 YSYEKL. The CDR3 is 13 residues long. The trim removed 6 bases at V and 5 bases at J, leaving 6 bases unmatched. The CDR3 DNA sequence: TGCGCCAGCAGTCTAGGGGGCCGGGAGACCCAGTACTTC. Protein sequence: CASSLGGRETQYF.

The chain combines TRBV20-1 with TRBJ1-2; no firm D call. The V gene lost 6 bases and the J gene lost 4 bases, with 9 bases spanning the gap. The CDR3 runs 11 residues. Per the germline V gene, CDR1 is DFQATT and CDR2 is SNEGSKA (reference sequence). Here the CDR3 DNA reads TGCAGTGCCCAACCGGGCTATGGCTACACCTTC. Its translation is CSAQPGYGYTF.

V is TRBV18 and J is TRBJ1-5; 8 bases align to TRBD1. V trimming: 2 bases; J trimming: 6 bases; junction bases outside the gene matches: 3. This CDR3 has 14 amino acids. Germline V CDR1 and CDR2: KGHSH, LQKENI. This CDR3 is CASSPDRGIQPQHF. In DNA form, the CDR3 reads TGTGCCAGCTCACCAGACAGGGGCATTCAGCCCCAGCATTTT. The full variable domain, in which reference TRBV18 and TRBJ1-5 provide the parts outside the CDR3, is NAGVMQNPRHLVRRRGQEARLRCSPMKGHSHVYWYRQLPEEGLKFMVYLQKENIIDESGMPKERFSAEFPKEGPSILRIQQVVRGDSAAYFCASSPDRGIQPQHFGDGTRLSIL.

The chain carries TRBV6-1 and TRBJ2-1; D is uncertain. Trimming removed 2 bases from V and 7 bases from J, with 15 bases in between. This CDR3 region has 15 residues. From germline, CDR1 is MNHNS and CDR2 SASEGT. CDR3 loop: CASSELAVYYNEQFF. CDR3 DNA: TGTGCCAGCAGTGAACTGGCGGTTTATTATAATGAGCAGTTCTTC.

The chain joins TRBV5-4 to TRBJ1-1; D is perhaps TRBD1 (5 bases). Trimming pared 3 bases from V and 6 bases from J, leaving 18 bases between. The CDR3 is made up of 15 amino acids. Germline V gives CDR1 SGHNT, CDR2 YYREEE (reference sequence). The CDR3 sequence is CASSYGVREGPEAFF. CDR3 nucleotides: TGTGCCAGCAGCTATGGTGTCAGGGAAGGCCCTGAAGCTTTCTTT.

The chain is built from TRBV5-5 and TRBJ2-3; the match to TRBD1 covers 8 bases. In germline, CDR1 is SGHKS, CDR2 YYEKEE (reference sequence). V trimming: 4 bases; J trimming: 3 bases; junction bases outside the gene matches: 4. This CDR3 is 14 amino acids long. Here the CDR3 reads CASSRNRGTDTQYF. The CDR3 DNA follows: TGTGCCAGCAGCCGGAACAGGGGGACAGATACGCAGTATTTT.

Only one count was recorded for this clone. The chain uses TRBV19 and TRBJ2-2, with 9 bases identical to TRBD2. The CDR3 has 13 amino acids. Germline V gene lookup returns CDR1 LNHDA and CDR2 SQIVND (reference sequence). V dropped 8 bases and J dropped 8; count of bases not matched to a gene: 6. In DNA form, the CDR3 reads TGTGCCAGTGCCGCTGGACTAGCGGGGGAGCTGTTTTTT. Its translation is CASAAGLAGELFF.

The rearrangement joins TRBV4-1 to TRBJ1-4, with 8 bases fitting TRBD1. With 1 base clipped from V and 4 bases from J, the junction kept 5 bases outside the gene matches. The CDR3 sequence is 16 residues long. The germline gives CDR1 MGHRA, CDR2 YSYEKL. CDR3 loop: CASSQGTGFGNEKLFF. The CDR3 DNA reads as TGCGCCAGCAGCCAAGGGACAGGGTTTGGTAATGAAAAACTGTTTTTT.

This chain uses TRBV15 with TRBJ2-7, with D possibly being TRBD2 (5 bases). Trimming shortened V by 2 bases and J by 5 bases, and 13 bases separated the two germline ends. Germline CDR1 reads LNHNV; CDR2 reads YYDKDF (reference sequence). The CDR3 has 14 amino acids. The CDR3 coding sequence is TGTGCCACCAGCAGACAAGTGGGAGACAACGAGCAGTACTTC. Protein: CATSRQVGDNEQYF.

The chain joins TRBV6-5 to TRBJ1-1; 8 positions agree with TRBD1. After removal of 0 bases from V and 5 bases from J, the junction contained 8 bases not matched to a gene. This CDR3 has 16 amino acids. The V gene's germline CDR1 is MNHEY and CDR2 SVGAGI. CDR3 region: CASSYSMQGAGTEAFF. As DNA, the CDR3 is TGTGCCAGCAGTTACTCGATGCAGGGGGCTGGAACTGAAGCTTTCTTT.

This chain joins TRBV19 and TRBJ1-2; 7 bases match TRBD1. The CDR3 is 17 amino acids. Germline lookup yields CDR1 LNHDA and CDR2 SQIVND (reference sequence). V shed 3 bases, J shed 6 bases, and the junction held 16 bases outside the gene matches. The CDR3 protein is CASSIRDRTILTDGYTF. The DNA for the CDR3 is TGTGCCAGTAGTATTCGGGACAGAACCATTCTTACGGATGGCTACACCTTC. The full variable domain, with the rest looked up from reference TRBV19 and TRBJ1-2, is DGGITQSPKYLFRKEGQNVTLSCEQNLNHDAMYWYRQDPGQGLRLIYYSQIVNDFQKGDIAEGYSVSREKKESFPLTVTSAQKNPTAFYLCASSIRDRTILTDGYTFGSGTRLTVV.

The CDR3 DNA reads TGCAGCGCCTCCTCCCTGGAGCAGTTCTTC. As protein: CSASSLEQFF. This rearrangement joins TRBV29-1 to TRBJ2-1, with no clear D. The germline gives CDR1 SQVTM, CDR2 ANQGSEA. V dropped 7 bases and J dropped 10 bases, with 11 bases sitting between them. The length of the CDR3 is 10 residues.

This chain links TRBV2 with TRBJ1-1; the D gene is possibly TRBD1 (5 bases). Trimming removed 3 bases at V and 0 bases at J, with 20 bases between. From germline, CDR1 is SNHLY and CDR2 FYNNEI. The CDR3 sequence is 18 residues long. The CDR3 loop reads CASSDRGRSSLVNTEAFF. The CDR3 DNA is TGTGCCAGCAGTGACCGGGGGAGAAGTAGTTTGGTGAACACTGAAGCTTTCTTT. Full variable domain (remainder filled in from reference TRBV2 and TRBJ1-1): EPEVTQTPSHQVTQMGQEVILRCVPISNHLYFYWYRQILGQKVEFLVSFYNNEISEKSEIFDDQFSVERPDGSNFTLKIRSTKLEDSAMYFCASSDRGRSSLVNTEAFFGQGTRLTVV.

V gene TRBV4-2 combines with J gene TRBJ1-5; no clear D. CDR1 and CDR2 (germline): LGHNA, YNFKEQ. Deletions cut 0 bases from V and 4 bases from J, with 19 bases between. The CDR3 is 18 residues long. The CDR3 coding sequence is TGTGCCAGCAGCCAAGATGGATCTAGTCCCGGAGCTAATCAGCCCCAGCATTTT. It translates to CASSQDGSSPGANQPQHF.

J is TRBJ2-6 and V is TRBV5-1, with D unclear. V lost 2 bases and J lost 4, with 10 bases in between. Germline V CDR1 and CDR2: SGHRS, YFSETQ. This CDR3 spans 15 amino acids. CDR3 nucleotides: TGCGCCAGCAGCTTATACATATCCGGGGCCAACGTCCTGACTTTC. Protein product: CASSLYISGANVLTF. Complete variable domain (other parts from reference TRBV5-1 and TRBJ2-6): KAGVTQTPRYLIKTRGQQVTLSCSPISGHRSVSWYQQTPGQGLQFLFEYFSETQRNKGNFPGRFSGRQFSNSRSEMNVSTLELGDSALYLCASSLYISGANVLTFGAGSRLTVL.

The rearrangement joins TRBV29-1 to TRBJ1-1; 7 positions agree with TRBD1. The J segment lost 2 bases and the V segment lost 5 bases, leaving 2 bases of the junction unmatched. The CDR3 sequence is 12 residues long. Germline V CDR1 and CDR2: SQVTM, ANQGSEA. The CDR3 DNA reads TGCAGCGTTCGACAGGGTAACACTGAAGCTTTCTTT. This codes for CSVRQGNTEAFF.

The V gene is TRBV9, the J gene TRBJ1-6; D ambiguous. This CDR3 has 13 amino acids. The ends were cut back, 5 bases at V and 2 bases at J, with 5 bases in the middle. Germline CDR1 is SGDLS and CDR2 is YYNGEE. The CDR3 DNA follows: TGTGCCAGCAGTCCCGCCTATAATTCACCCCTCCACTTT. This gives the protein CASSPAYNSPLHF.

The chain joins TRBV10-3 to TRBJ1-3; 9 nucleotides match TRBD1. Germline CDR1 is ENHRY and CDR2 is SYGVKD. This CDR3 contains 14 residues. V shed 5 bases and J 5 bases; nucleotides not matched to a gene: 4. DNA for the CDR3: TGTGCCATCAGTCCGGACAGGGGACGAAACACCATATATTTT. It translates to CAISPDRGRNTIYF.

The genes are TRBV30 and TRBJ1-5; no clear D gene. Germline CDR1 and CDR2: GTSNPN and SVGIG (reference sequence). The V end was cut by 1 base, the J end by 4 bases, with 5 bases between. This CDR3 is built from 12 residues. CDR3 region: CAWSANNQPQHF. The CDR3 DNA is TGTGCCTGGAGTGCTAATAATCAGCCCCAGCATTTT.

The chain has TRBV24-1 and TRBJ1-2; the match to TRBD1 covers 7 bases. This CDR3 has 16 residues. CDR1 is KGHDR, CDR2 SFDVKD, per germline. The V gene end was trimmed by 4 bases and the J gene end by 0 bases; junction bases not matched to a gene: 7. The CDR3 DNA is TGTGCCACCAGTGACCGGGACAGCCAAGCTAACTATGGCTACACCTTC. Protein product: CATSDRDSQANYGYTF.

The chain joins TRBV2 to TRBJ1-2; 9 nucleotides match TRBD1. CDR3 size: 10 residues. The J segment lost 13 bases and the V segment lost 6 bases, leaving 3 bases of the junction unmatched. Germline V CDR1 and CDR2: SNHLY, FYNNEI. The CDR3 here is CASSVDRGTF. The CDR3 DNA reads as TGTGCCAGCAGCGTGGACAGGGGCACCTTC.

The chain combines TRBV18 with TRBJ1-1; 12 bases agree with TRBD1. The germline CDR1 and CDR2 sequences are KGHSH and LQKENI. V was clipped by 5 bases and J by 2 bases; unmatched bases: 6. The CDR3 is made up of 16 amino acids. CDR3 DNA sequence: TGTGCCAGCTCATCCGGGACAGGGGGCTTTAACACTGAAGCTTTCTTT. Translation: CASSSGTGGFNTEAFF.

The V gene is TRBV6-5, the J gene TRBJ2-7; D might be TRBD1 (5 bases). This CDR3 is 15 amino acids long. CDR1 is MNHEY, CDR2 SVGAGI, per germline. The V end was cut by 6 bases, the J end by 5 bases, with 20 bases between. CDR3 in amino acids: CASSPTGWGFDEQYF. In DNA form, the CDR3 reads TGTGCCAGCAGCCCCACAGGTTGGGGATTTGACGAGCAGTACTTC.

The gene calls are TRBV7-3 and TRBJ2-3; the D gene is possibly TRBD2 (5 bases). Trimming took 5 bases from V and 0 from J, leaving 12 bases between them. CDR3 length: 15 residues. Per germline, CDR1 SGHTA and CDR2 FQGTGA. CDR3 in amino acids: CASSPVGVSTDTQYF. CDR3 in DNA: TGTGCCAGCAGCCCCGTGGGAGTCAGCACAGATACGCAGTATTTT.